Shown below are 2 T cell receptor beta chains from a single sample sequenced in a study of T cell responses to AZD1222 COVID-19 vaccine. TCRdb's table, derived via immunoSEQ multiplex PCR, lists solely in-frame clones and lacks some. The data contain 55,000 to 85,000 clones, roughly 84% of them singletons. Sequenced material: peripheral blood, taken on day 0 of AZD1222 vaccination. These TCRs come from an adult in good health.

This chain joins TRBV28 and TRBJ2-7; D uncertain. The CDR3 totals 15 residues. V lost 4 bases, J lost 2 bases, and 15 bases lay in between. From germline, CDR1 is MDHEN and CDR2 SYDVKM. The DNA for the CDR3 is TGTGCCAGCAGTTCCCTCCCCCCCCTAGCCTACGAGCAGTACTTC. It translates to CASSSLPPLAYEQYF. The complete variable domain, with remaining parts taken from reference TRBV28 and TRBJ2-7, reads DVKVTQSSRYLVKRTGEKVFLECVQDMDHENMFWYRQDPGLGLRLIYFSYDVKMKEKGDIPEGYSVSREKKERFSLILESASTNQTSMYLCASSSLPPLAYEQYFGPGTRLTVT.

This chain joins TRBV6-2 or TRBV6-3 and TRBJ1-1; D possibly corresponds to TRBD1 (5 bases). The CDR3 has 18 residues. V lost 4 bases, J lost 0 bases, and 21 bases lay in between. The V gene's germline CDR1 is MNHEY and CDR2 SVGEGT. Here the CDR3 DNA reads TGTGCCAGCAGTTTCCCCTCCCGGGACGCGGTTATGAACACTGAAGCTTTCTTT. This codes for CASSFPSRDAVMNTEAFF.